Presented here are 5 T cell receptor beta chains from one specimen sequenced in a study of blood T cell repertoires in COVID-19. The table came from immunoSEQ multiplex PCR; TCRdb's copy has only in-frame clones and leaves some out. The table has about 150,000 clones, approximately 77% seen once. Material: peripheral blood. The receptors derive from a woman at least 80 years old with active or convalescent COVID-19.

The CDR3 loop is CASRGGTPNTEAFF. CDR3 coding DNA: TGTGCCAGCAGGGGGGGGACACCTAACACTGAAGCTTTCTTT. This chain uses TRBV9 with TRBJ1-1; TRBD1 is a possible D gene (6 bases). Germline-derived CDR1 and CDR2 are SGDLS and YYNGEE. The V and J ends lost 5 bases and 2 bases respectively, with 13 bases between them. This CDR3 spans 14 amino acids.

The chain recombines TRBV7-9 with TRBJ2-1; tentative D call: TRBD2 (6 bases). Deletions cut 1 base from V and 9 bases from J, with 13 bases between. The CDR3 totals 14 residues. Germline assignment: CDR1 SEHNR and CDR2 FQNEAQ (reference sequence). CDR3 residues: CASSLVAGSGEQFF. DNA for the CDR3: TGTGCCAGCAGCTTAGTCGCGGGGAGCGGTGAGCAGTTCTTC.

This clone came up a few times. This chain joins TRBV9 and TRBJ2-2, with TRBD2 matching over 7 bases. The CDR3 runs 17 residues. The germline V gene has CDR1 SGDLS and CDR2 YYNGEE. V lost 0 bases and J lost 4; bases outside the gene matches: 9. The CDR3 DNA follows: TGTGCCAGCAGCGTAGTAAGCGGGGCCCCGGGCACCGGGGAGCTGTTTTTT. Translation gives CASSVVSGAPGTGELFF.

The CDR3 DNA sequence: TGTGCCAGCACCCCCCGCGGAGCTAGCGGGAGGATGAATGAGCAGTTCTTC. This codes for CASTPRGASGRMNEQFF. This chain links TRBV2 with TRBJ2-1, with TRBD2 identical over 11 bases. The trim removed 7 bases at V and 7 bases at J, leaving 15 bases unmatched. Germline V gives CDR1 SNHLY, CDR2 FYNNEI. CDR3 length: 17 amino acids. The full variable domain, its missing parts supplied by reference TRBV2 and TRBJ2-1, is EPEVTQTPSHQVTQMGQEVILRCVPISNHLYFYWYRQILGQKVEFLVSFYNNEISEKSEIFDDQFSVERPDGSNFTLKIRSTKLEDSAMYFCASTPRGASGRMNEQFFGPGTRLTVL.

The rearrangement joins TRBV3-1 (or the pseudogene TRBV3-2) to TRBJ1-2, with D possibly being TRBD1 (5 bases). Trimming removed 4 bases from V and 8 bases from J, with 17 bases in between. CDR1 and CDR2 (germline): LGHDT, YNNKEL (reference sequence). The CDR3 covers 14 residues. The chain's CDR3 is CASSLRDSVPGYTF. The CDR3, as DNA: TGTGCCAGCAGCCTCCGGGACTCCGTCCCCGGCTACACCTTC.